The subject of this entry is one T cell receptor (beta chain). Its antigen remains unidentified. The data are from a study of blood T cells in healthy people across ages. For the second PCR, which ran for about 7 to 11 cycles, a sample-barcoded 5' primer and a J-beta primer mix were used. A minimum of 2.5 million CDR3-containing paired-end reads was obtained for each sample. MiXCR, applied by TCRdb to the 5' RACE reads, yields one record per CDR3 protein. The table records around 690,000 distinct CDR3 sequences, roughly 50% of them present only once. Whole-study findings and limits: Greater diversity and more naive CD4+ cells were seen in long-lived donors than in aged donors.

The clonotype comes from a man in his fifties or sixties in good health. The sequencing sample was made of blood.

The CDR3 loop is CASSPLRGELFF. The CDR3 nucleotides are TGTGCCAGCAGCCCCCTAAGGGGGGAGCTGTTTTTT. V gene TRBV14 combines with J gene TRBJ2-2; no clear D. Germline V gene sequence: CDR1 SGHDN, CDR2 FVKESK. Trimming cost V 4 bases and J 8 bases, with 8 bases left between them. The CDR3 extends over 12 amino acids.